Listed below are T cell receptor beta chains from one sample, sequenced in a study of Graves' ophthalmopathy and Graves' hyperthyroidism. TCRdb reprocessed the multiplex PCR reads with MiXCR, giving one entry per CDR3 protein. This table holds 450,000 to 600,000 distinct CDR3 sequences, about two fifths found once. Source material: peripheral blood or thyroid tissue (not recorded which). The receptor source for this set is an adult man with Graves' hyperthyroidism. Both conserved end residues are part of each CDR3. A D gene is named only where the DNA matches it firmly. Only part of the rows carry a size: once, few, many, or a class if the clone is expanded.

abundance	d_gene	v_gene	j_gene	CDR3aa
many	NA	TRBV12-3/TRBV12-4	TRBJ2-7	CASSFGVEQYF
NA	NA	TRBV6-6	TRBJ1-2	CASSYGGVYGYTF
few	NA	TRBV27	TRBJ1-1	CASSRPIEGGITEAFF
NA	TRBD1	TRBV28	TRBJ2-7	CASSEGAGRSYEQYF
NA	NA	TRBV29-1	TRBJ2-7	CSSGTVAYEQYF
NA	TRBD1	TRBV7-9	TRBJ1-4	CASSGQGTHEKLFF
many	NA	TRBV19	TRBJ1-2	CACGPGFGYGYTF
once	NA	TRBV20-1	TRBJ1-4	CSARAGVNEKLFF
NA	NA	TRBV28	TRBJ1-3	CASRAQGDTIYF
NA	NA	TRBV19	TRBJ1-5	CASSPVGGYEHF
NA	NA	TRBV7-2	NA	CASSSIRAGEQFF
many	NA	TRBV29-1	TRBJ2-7	CSVVRSDFSYEQYF
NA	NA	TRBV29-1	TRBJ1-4	CSVGEGVNEKLFF
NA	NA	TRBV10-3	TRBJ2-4	CAISEGSLIAKNIQYF
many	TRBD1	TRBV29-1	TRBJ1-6	CSVGPGGNSPLHF
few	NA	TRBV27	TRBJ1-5	CASSLFAGTNQPQHF